These 20 T cell receptor beta chains were all obtained from the same sample, sequenced in a study of identical twins. MiXCR was run by TCRdb on the 5' RACE reads, yielding one entry per CDR3 protein. The sample lists just over 500,000 distinct CDR3 sequences; around 20% were seen once. This sample was shared with a second study, whose subject was T cells expressing NK-cell markers.

Input material: CD4+ T cells sorted from blood. These receptors came from a woman aged 18-29 years in good health.

This clonotype was counted many times. The chain joins TRBV5-1 to TRBJ2-7, with D maybe TRBD1 (6 bases). The ends were cut back, 0 bases at V and 2 bases at J, with 12 bases in the middle. The CDR3 runs to 15 residues. CDR1 and CDR2 from the germline V gene are SGHRS and YFSETQ. CDR3 sequence reads: CASSLDGQPAYEQYF. The DNA of the CDR3 is TGCGCCAGCAGCTTGGATGGACAGCCAGCCTACGAGCAGTACTTC.

The table lists this clonotype with a few counts. The chain couples TRBV20-1 to TRBJ1-2, with 7 bases identical to TRBD1. The CDR3 runs 13 residues. Germline values: CDR1 DFQATT, CDR2 SNEGSKA (reference sequence). V was clipped by 3 bases and J by 5 bases; unmatched bases: 6. The CDR3 DNA reads TGCAGTGCTAGTCAAGGGACAGATTATGGCTACACCTTC. This encodes CSASQGTDYGYTF.

This clonotype was seen more than once but under ten times. J is TRBJ2-5 and V is TRBV2, with D possibly matching TRBD1 (6 bases). CDR1 is SNHLY, CDR2 FYNNEI, per germline. This CDR3 spans 15 amino acids. Trimming stripped 2 bases from V and 5 bases from J, with 15 bases between. In DNA form, the CDR3 reads TGTGCCAGCAGTGAAATGGGGGCGCGGGTGGAGACCCAGTACTTC. It yields the protein CASSEMGARVETQYF. The full variable domain, completed using reference TRBV2 and TRBJ2-5, is EPEVTQTPSHQVTQMGQEVILRCVPISNHLYFYWYRQILGQKVEFLVSFYNNEISEKSEIFDDQFSVERPDGSNFTLKIRSTKLEDSAMYFCASSEMGARVETQYFGPGTRLLVL.

The chain couples TRBV5-1 to TRBJ2-3, with D perhaps given as TRBD1 or TRBD2 (6 bases each). V was shortened by 0 bases and J by 5 bases, with 10 bases between the two germline ends. The CDR3 extends over 14 amino acids. CDR1 and CDR2 from the germline V gene are SGHRS and YFSETQ. In nucleotides, the CDR3 is TGCGCCAGCAGCTTGGGGGGGGCTCAAGATACGCAGTATTTT. It translates to CASSLGGAQDTQYF.

There are a few counts of this clonotype. The J gene is TRBJ2-7, the V gene TRBV5-1; D unclear. The ends were cut back, 6 bases at V and 0 bases at J, with 10 bases in the middle. Germline assignment: CDR1 SGHRS and CDR2 YFSETQ. The CDR3 covers 13 residues. The CDR3 DNA follows: TGCGCCAGCAACTCTGAGGTCTCCTACGAGCAGTACTTC. Amino acid sequence: CASNSEVSYEQYF.

The chain employs TRBV5-1 and TRBJ2-2; D is possibly TRBD1 (6 bases). The CDR3 consists of 15 residues. From germline, CDR1 is SGHRS and CDR2 YFSETQ. V shed 4 bases and J shed 3 bases, with 13 bases lying between them. As DNA, the CDR3 is TGCGCCAGCAGCGGAAACAGGGTATACACCGGGGAGCTGTTTTTT. This gives the protein CASSGNRVYTGELFF.

V gene TRBV19 combines with J gene TRBJ2-5; 11 nucleotides align to TRBD2. Germline CDR1 LNHDA, CDR2 SQIVND (reference sequence). The length of the CDR3 is 18 residues. V lost 3 bases and J lost 8; bases outside the gene matches: 17. The CDR3 here is CASSINSASGGTQATQYF. Here the CDR3 DNA reads TGTGCCAGTAGTATTAACTCGGCTAGCGGGGGGACACAAGCAACCCAGTACTTC.

This clonotype was observed a handful of times. This chain connects TRBV5-1 to TRBJ2-1, with 8 bases matching TRBD2. From germline, CDR1 is SGHRS and CDR2 YFSETQ. The V and J ends lost 0 bases and 2 bases, in that order; junction bases with no gene match: 4. The CDR3 has 16 amino acids. CDR3 nucleotide sequence: TGCGCCAGCAGCTTGGTAAGCGGGGGACCCTACAATGAGCAGTTCTTC. This sequence encodes CASSLVSGGPYNEQFF.

The CDR3 reads CAWSVGSNYGYTF. The CDR3 DNA is TGTGCCTGGAGTGTTGGTTCTAACTATGGCTACACCTTC. The chain carries TRBV30 and TRBJ1-2; D is ambiguous. The CDR3 is made up of 13 amino acids. The V gene's germline CDR1 is GTSNPN and CDR2 SVGIG (reference sequence). Trimming took off 0 bases at V and 0 bases at J, with 5 bases between the two ends.

In its sample, this clonotype was seen a few times. The gene calls are TRBV5-1 and TRBJ2-2; 10 bases are shared with TRBD2. The CDR3 sequence is 18 residues long. Trimming took 0 bases from V and 2 from J; bases not matched to a gene: 7. CDR1 is SGHRS and CDR2 is YFSETQ in the germline V gene. CDR3 bases: TGCGCCAGCAGCTTGGGTAGTAGCGGGAGGACTAACACCGGGGAGCTGTTTTTT. Translated, it gives CASSLGSSGRTNTGELFF.

The chain carries TRBV7-2 and TRBJ2-1, with TRBD2 as a possible D gene (6 bases). The V gene's germline CDR1 is SGHTA and CDR2 FQGNSA. V was shortened by 5 bases and J by 5 bases, with 10 bases between the two germline ends. This CDR3 contains 13 residues. This CDR3 is CASSPRLDNEQFF. CDR3 nucleotide sequence: TGTGCCAGCAGCCCGCGACTAGACAATGAGCAGTTCTTC. The whole variable domain, filled in from reference TRBV7-2 and TRBJ2-1, reads GAGVSQSPSNKVTEKGKDVELRCDPISGHTALYWYRQSLGQGLEFLIYFQGNSAPDKSGLPSDRFSAERTGGSVSTLTIQRTQQEDSAVYLCASSPRLDNEQFFGPGTRLTVL.

The V gene is TRBV28, the J gene TRBJ2-2; the D gene is possibly TRBD2 (5 bases). Trimming took off 5 bases at V and 5 bases at J, with 15 bases between the two ends. In germline, CDR1 is MDHEN, CDR2 SYDVKM. The CDR3 length is 15 residues. This chain's CDR3 is CASSEGPIGTGELFF. The CDR3 coding sequence is TGTGCCAGCAGTGAGGGCCCCATTGGGACCGGGGAGCTGTTTTTT.

CDR3 loop: CASSLAGFPLAQYF. Written as DNA, the CDR3 is TGTGCCAGCAGCTTAGCGGGATTTCCCCTTGCGCAGTATTTT. V gene TRBV7-2 combines with J gene TRBJ2-3; D call uncertain. The CDR3 sequence is 14 residues long. Germline assignment: CDR1 SGHTA and CDR2 FQGNSA. Trimming shortened V by 0 bases and J by 10 bases, and 14 bases separated the two germline ends.

This clonotype was seen a few times. The chain is built from TRBV12-3 or TRBV12-4 and TRBJ2-5; 11 bases map to TRBD2. Trimming took 4 bases from V and 7 from J; bases not matched to a gene: 5. This CDR3 contains 14 residues. In DNA, the CDR3 is TGTGCCAGCAGTTCTAGCGGGAGGAGAGGGACCCAGTACTTC. Residues: CASSSSGRRGTQYF.

This clonotype was seen only a few times. V and J are TRBV4-2 and TRBJ2-7; D unresolved. There are 14 residues in the CDR3. Trimming took 6 bases from V and 2 from J, leaving 14 bases between them. Germline V gene lookup returns CDR1 LGHNA and CDR2 YNFKEQ. The CDR3, as DNA: TGTGCCAGCAGACAGACTGGCCACACCTACGAGCAGTACTTC. Protein product: CASRQTGHTYEQYF.

The rearrangement uses TRBV7-8 and TRBJ2-5; 7 nucleotides line up with TRBD1. The length of the CDR3 is 14 residues. Germline V gene sequence: CDR1 SGHVS, CDR2 FQNEAQ. With 4 bases clipped from V and 4 bases from J, the junction kept 6 bases outside the gene matches. CDR3 protein: CASSSRDSGETQYF. The CDR3 DNA reads TGTGCCAGCAGCTCCCGGGACAGTGGAGAGACCCAGTACTTC.

The V gene is TRBV20-1, the J gene TRBJ2-3, with no clear D. CDR1 and CDR2 (germline): DFQATT, SNEGSKA (reference sequence). Between the trimmed V and J ends, which lost 5 bases and 2 bases, there was a span of 8 bases. This CDR3 spans 12 amino acids. CDR3 sequence reads: CSALGHTDTQYF. CDR3 bases: TGCAGTGCTTTGGGCCACACAGATACGCAGTATTTT.

The chain joins TRBV20-1 to TRBJ2-1; 7 nucleotides line up with TRBD2. This CDR3 is 13 amino acids long. CDR1 is DFQATT, CDR2 SNEGSKA, per germline (reference sequence). The junction had 6 bases not matched to a gene; V was cut back by 1 base and J by 9 bases. CDR3 DNA: TGCAGTGCTAGAGCTCGCGGGAGAGGTGAGCAGTTCTTC. Encoded protein: CSARARGRGEQFF.

This clonotype was observed a few times. The rearrangement links TRBV5-1 to TRBJ2-7; D remains ambiguous. This CDR3 has 13 amino acids. V was trimmed by 4 bases and J by 2 bases, leaving 10 bases between them. The germline CDR1 and CDR2 sequences are SGHRS and YFSETQ. As DNA, the CDR3 is TGCGCCAGCAGCATAGACACCACCTACGAGCAGTACTTC. It specifies CASSIDTTYEQYF.

The chain recombines TRBV20-1 with TRBJ2-1, with a tentative D call TRBD2 (5 bases). The CDR3 sequence is 14 residues long. CDR1 DFQATT and CDR2 SNEGSKA come from the germline V gene (reference sequence). V was clipped by 4 bases and J by 0 bases, with 10 bases between them. The DNA for the CDR3 is TGCAGTGCTAATGGCCTAGCCTCCTACAATGAGCAGTTCTTC. It encodes CSANGLASYNEQFF.